This is a list of T cell receptor beta chains from one sample in a study of monozygotic twins with inflammatory bowel disease. From the 5' RACE reads, TCRdb lists one entry per CDR3 protein and no DNA. The sample includes 200,000 to 250,000 distinct CDR3 sequences. Material for sequencing was blood. These receptors all come from a human donor with ulcerative colitis or Crohn's disease, or a healthy co-twin of an affected twin (not recorded which). The CDR3 runs from the conserved cysteine through the conserved F or W.

cdr3_aa	v_call	j_call
CASSLLGYTEAFF	TRBV7-3	TRBJ1-1
CASSPTPERSNQPQHF	TRBV12-3/TRBV12-4	TRBJ1-5
CASSWSGTNTGELFF	TRBV5-1	TRBJ2-2
CASRALNTDTQYF	TRBV21-1	TRBJ2-3
CASSLQLASNEQFF	TRBV5-1	TRBJ2-1
CSASLMEPGANVLTF	TRBV20-1	TRBJ2-6
CASSSSGGSFYEQYF	TRBV6-2/TRBV6-3	TRBJ2-7
CASSKGAQNYEQYF	TRBV6-1	TRBJ2-7
CASSLGGTGRLANEQFF	TRBV7-9	TRBJ2-1
CASSFQSGGLSDTQYF	TRBV5-1	TRBJ2-3
CASSIGQAYEQYF	TRBV11-2	TRBJ2-7
CASSLGDINSPLHF	TRBV5-7	TRBJ1-6
CASSPGTSFAYEQYF	TRBV5-4	TRBJ2-7
CSARSPAGTDTQYF	TRBV20-1	TRBJ2-3
CASSRTGSYGYTF	TRBV28	TRBJ1-2
CASSWGGGSGYTF	TRBV6-5	TRBJ1-2
CSARESMSSSYNEQFF	TRBV20-1	TRBJ2-1
CASSLDAGLGYTF	TRBV5-1	TRBJ1-2
CASSLAGRYNEQFF	TRBV7-9	TRBJ2-1